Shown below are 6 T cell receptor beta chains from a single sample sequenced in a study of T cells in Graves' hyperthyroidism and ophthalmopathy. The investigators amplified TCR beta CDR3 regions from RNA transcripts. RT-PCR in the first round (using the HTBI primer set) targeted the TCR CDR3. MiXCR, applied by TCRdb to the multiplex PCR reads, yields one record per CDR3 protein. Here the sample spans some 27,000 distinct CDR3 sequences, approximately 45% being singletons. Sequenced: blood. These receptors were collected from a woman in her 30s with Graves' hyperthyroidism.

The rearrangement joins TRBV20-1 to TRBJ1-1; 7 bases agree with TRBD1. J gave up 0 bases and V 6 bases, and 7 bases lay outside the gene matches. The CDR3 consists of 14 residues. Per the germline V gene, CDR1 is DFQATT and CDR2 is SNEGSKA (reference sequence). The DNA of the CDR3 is TGCAGTGCCTACTTAGGGACAGTGAACACTGAAGCTTTCTTT. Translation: CSAYLGTVNTEAFF.

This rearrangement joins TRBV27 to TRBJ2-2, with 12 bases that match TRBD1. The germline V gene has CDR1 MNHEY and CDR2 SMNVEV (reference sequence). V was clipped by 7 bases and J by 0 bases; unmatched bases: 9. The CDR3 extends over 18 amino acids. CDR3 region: CASTSGQGAIANTGELFF. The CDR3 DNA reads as TGTGCCAGCACCTCGGGACAGGGGGCCATCGCGAACACCGGGGAGCTGTTTTTT.

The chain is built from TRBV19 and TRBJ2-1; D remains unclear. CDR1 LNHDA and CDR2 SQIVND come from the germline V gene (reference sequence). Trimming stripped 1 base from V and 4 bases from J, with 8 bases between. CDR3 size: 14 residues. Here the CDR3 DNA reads TGTGCCAGTAGTATAGGGGATCCTTACAATGAGCAGTTCTTC. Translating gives CASSIGDPYNEQFF.

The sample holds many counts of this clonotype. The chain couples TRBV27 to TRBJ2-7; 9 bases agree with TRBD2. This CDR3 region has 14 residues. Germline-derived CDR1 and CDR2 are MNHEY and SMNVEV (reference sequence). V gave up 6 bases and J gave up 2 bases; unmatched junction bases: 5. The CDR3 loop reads CASRGGREPYEQYF. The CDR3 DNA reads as TGTGCCAGCAGGGGCGGGAGGGAACCCTACGAGCAGTACTTC.

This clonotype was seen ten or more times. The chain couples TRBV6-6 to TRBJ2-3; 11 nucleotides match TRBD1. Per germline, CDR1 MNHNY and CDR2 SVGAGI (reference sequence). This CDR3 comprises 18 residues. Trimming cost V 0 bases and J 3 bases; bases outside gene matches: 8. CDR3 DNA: TGTGCCAGCAGTTACTCCTACGTGGGACAGGGGGTTACAGATACGCAGTATTTT. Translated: CASSYSYVGQGVTDTQYF.

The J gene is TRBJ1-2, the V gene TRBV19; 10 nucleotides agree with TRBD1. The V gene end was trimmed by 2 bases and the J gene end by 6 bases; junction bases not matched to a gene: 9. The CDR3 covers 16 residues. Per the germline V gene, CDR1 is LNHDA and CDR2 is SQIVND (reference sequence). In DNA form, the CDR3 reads TGTGCCAGTAGTATATCAGAAACGGGACAGGGGCATGGCTACACCTTC. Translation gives CASSISETGQGHGYTF. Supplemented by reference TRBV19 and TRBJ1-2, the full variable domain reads DGGITQSPKYLFRKEGQNVTLSCEQNLNHDAMYWYRQDPGQGLRLIYYSQIVNDFQKGDIAEGYSVSREKKESFPLTVTSAQKNPTAFYLCASSISETGQGHGYTFGSGTRLTVV.